This TCR beta chain was captured in a study of blood T cell repertoires in COVID-19. This clone was found once. Germline CDR1 is SGHNT and CDR2 is YENEEA. The ends were cut back, 1 base at V and 5 bases at J, with 12 bases in the middle. The CDR3 covers 14 residues. The method was immunoSEQ multiplex PCR; TCRdb's version includes in-frame clones alone and lacks a portion of them. The sample records some 300,000 clones, 88% being singletons. Input material: PBMCs or T cells enriched from blood (not recorded which). This chain uses TRBV11-3 with TRBJ2-7, with a weak D call TRBD2 (5 bases). The origin of this receptor is a woman aged 30 to 39 who had recovered from COVID-19. For the CDR3, the DNA is TGTGCCAGCAGCTTAGTAAGCGGTGCCCACGAGCAGTACTTC. Its translation: CASSLVSGAHEQYF.